This TCR beta chain was identified during a study of cytomegalovirus exposure and HLA in healthy donors. It was with 60 Vbeta and 13 Jbeta primers that the PCR ran. Produced via immunoSEQ multiplex PCR; TCRdb's table is partial and in-frame only. The table shows under 200,000 clones, with around three quarters occurring only once. This clone was counted between two and nine times. Germline V gene data show CDR1 as MDHEN and CDR2 as SYDVKM. The CDR3 length is 14 residues. The V end was cut by 6 bases, the J end by 1 base, with 12 bases between. Input material: PBMCs. This chain links TRBV28 with TRBJ1-1, with D possibly matching TRBD1 (5 bases). This TCR was recovered from a woman aged 45 to 65 in good health and CMV-seronegative. In DNA form, the CDR3 reads TGTGCCAGCAGCCCTTTCGGACAGAACACTGAAGCTTTCTTT. Encoded protein: CASSPFGQNTEAFF.